The 19 T cell receptor beta chains reported below all come from one sample, sequenced in a study of lymphopenia after photon versus proton radiotherapy. TCRdb's copy holds only in-frame clones and misses some; the assay was immunoSEQ multiplex PCR. The profile shows 50,000 to 70,000 clones, 87% of them singletons. This specimen consisted of peripheral blood, obtained from a patient treated with proton-based radiotherapy. The receptors come from a man older than 75 with esophageal cancer.

The V call is TRBV6-6, the J call TRBJ2-6; D may match TRBD1 or TRBD2 (5 bases each). The CDR3 totals 15 residues. Per germline, CDR1 MNHNY and CDR2 SVGAGI (reference sequence). Trimming stripped 11 bases from V and 13 bases from J, with 27 bases between. In nucleotides, the CDR3 is TGTGCCGGCCGACTGGGAGCCGGGGCAACTGGAGTCCTGACTTTC. It codes for CAGRLGAGATGVLTF.

Of note for this clone: An end of the junction does not agree with germline; a read error may underlie this. The rearrangement joins TRBV19 to TRBJ1-5, with D unresolved. The CDR3 spans 13 residues. Germline V gene lookup returns CDR1 LNHDA and CDR2 SQIVND (reference sequence). The CDR3, as DNA: TGTGCCAGCAGCCCTATGAGCAACCAGCCCCAGCATTTT. Translating it yields CASSPMSNQPQHF. The full variable domain, rest sourced from reference TRBV19 and TRBJ1-5, is DGGITQSPKYLFRKEGQNVTLSCEQNLNHDAMYWYRQDPGQGLRLIYYSQIVNDFQKGDIAEGYSVSREKKESFPLTVTSAQKNPTAFYLCASSPMSNQPQHFGDGTRLSIL.

The chain is built from TRBV6-1 and TRBJ2-3, with no clear D. Germline V CDR1 and CDR2: MNHNS, SASEGT. The CDR3 extends over 12 amino acids. V was trimmed by 7 bases and J by 3 bases, leaving 8 bases between them. CDR3 loop: CASTLETDTQYF. The CDR3, as DNA: TGTGCCAGCACCCTGGAAACAGATACGCAGTATTTT.

V gene TRBV7-6 combines with J gene TRBJ1-4; a weak D match, TRBD1 (5 bases). V lost 1 base and J lost 14, with 14 bases in between. Per germline, CDR1 SGHVS and CDR2 FNYEAQ. The CDR3 sequence is 13 residues long. CDR3 in amino acids: CASSLVDGGLLFF. CDR3 coding DNA: TGTGCCAGCAGCTTAGTTGATGGGGGGTTGCTGTTTTTT. Combining the CDR3 with reference TRBV7-6 and TRBJ1-4 gives the whole variable domain GAGVSQSPRYKVTKRGQDVALRCDPISGHVSLYWYRQALGQGPEFLTYFNYEAQQDKSGLPNDRFSAERPEGSISTLTIQRTEQRDSAMYRCASSLVDGGLLFFGSGTQLSVL.

The count of this clone is one. The gene calls are TRBV5-6 and TRBJ2-3; 10 nucleotides match TRBD2. The J segment lost 6 bases and the V segment lost 6 bases, leaving 13 bases of the junction unmatched. The CDR3 is made up of 16 amino acids. Per germline, CDR1 SGHDT and CDR2 YYEEEE. The CDR3 protein is CASTLRAGGTSDTQYF. The CDR3 nucleotides are TGTGCCAGCACCCTAAGAGCGGGGGGGACGTCGGATACGCAGTATTTT.

The rearrangement uses TRBV27 and TRBJ2-3; 7 bases match TRBD1. V lost 5 bases to trimming and J lost 4 bases; unmatched junction nucleotides: 9. This CDR3 spans 15 amino acids. Per germline, CDR1 MNHEY and CDR2 SMNVEV (reference sequence). DNA for the CDR3: TGTGCCAGCAGTACGACAGGGTTTTCGGCAGATACGCAGTATTTT. It is translated as CASSTTGFSADTQYF.

The V call is TRBV18, the J call TRBJ1-1; D is ambiguous. CDR3 size: 15 residues. Germline CDR1 and CDR2: KGHSH and LQKENI. Trimming shortened V by 1 base and J by 3 bases, and 12 bases separated the two germline ends. The CDR3 spells CASSPQEQIDTEAFF. CDR3 nucleotides: TGTGCCAGCTCACCACAGGAACAGATAGACACTGAAGCTTTCTTT.

The rearrangement joins TRBV11-3 to TRBJ2-1; tentatively, D is TRBD1 or TRBD2 (5 bases each). The germline V gene has CDR1 SGHNT and CDR2 YENEEA. The CDR3 is 14 residues long. Between the trimmed V and J ends, which lost 4 bases and 9 bases, there was a span of 16 bases. The CDR3 region has the DNA TGTGCCAGCAGCTCCCGGGGCGGTAAACCTGAGCAGTTCTTC. This codes for CASSSRGGKPEQFF.

The chain employs TRBV14 and TRBJ2-3; D gene unclear. Germline-derived CDR1 and CDR2 are SGHDN and FVKESK. This CDR3 is 13 amino acids long. V was trimmed by 1 base and J by 2 bases, leaving 4 bases between them. CDR3 DNA: TGTGCCAGCAGCCAAGGGATCACAGATACGCAGTATTTT. This sequence encodes CASSQGITDTQYF.

With regard to this clone: A junction boundary mismatches the germline segment, possibly from a read error. V usage is TRBV7-3 and J usage is TRBJ2-5, with D unresolved. Gene TRBJ2-7 matches the end of the DNA better, so the J call may be wrong. The CDR3 loop spans 13 amino acids. The germline V gene has CDR1 SGHTA and CDR2 FQGTGA. Here the CDR3 reads CASSLWASHEQYF. In DNA, the CDR3 is TGTGCCAGCAGCTTATGGGCCTCCCACGAGCAGTACTTC.

A word on this clone: One end of the junction is discordant with germline, which a read error may explain. The chain uses TRBV7-8 and TRBJ2-7; TRBD2 is a possible D gene (8 bases). The CDR3 runs 15 residues. Per germline, CDR1 SGHVS and CDR2 FQNEAQ. In DNA form, the CDR3 reads TGTGCCAGCAGCGTAGCGGGACAGCGAACCTACGAGCAGTACTTC. As protein: CASSVAGQRTYEQYF.

J is TRBJ2-3 and V is TRBV10-3; TRBD1 matches 7 bases. V lost 8 bases to trimming and J lost 4 bases; unmatched junction nucleotides: 9. Germline-derived CDR1 and CDR2 are ENHRY and SYGVKD. CDR3 length: 14 amino acids. The chain's CDR3 is CAIRGDRESDTQYF. The CDR3 DNA reads TGTGCCATCCGGGGCGACAGGGAATCAGATACGCAGTATTTT.

J is TRBJ2-7 and V is TRBV29-1; 15 nucleotides line up with TRBD2. From germline, CDR1 is SQVTM and CDR2 ANQGSEA. The CDR3 is 14 amino acids. V shed 4 bases and J 7 bases; nucleotides not matched to a gene: 5. This CDR3 reads CSVGTSGRAEEQYF. DNA of the CDR3: TGCAGCGTTGGGACTAGCGGGAGGGCTGAGGAGCAGTACTTC.

J is TRBJ2-5 and V is TRBV19; possible D gene TRBD1, 6 bases. Germline CDR1 is LNHDA and CDR2 is SQIVND (reference sequence). Deletions cut 3 bases from V and 5 bases from J, with 16 bases between. The CDR3 is 15 amino acids. CDR3 nucleotide sequence: TGTGCCAGTAGTATGGACAGCGGTGAGGGGGAGACCCAGTACTTC. The encoded protein is CASSMDSGEGETQYF.

The rearrangement uses TRBV11-2 and TRBJ2-5, with TRBD2 matching 7 bases. This CDR3 contains 13 residues. The trim removed 8 bases at V and 2 bases at J, leaving 5 bases unmatched. Germline CDR1 and CDR2: SGHAT and FQNNGV. CDR3 in amino acids: CASGRGIQETQYF. Written as DNA, the CDR3 is TGTGCCAGCGGGCGGGGGATACAAGAGACCCAGTACTTC.

The CDR3 nucleotides are TGCGCCAGCAGCCAAGGAAACAGGGCATACAATGAGCAGTTCTTC. Its protein is CASSQGNRAYNEQFF. This chain uses TRBV4-3 with TRBJ2-1, with TRBD1 as a possible D gene (6 bases). The germline V gene has CDR1 LGHNA and CDR2 YSLEER. The CDR3 has 15 amino acids. V gave up 1 base and J gave up 4 bases, with 11 bases separating them.

V is TRBV30 and J is TRBJ1-5, with D possibly matching TRBD1 (5 bases). Germline V gives CDR1 GTSNPN, CDR2 SVGIG (reference sequence). Trimming cost V 5 bases and J 7 bases, with 15 bases left between them. The CDR3 has 13 amino acids. The CDR3 is CAWSRDLDQPQHF. CDR3 coding DNA: TGTGCCTGGTCCAGGGATTTAGACCAGCCCCAGCATTTT.

This clone was observed a handful of times. The chain carries TRBV5-1 and TRBJ2-1, with unresolved D. The CDR3 covers 16 residues. Germline lookup yields CDR1 SGHRS and CDR2 YFSETQ. The germline V and J ends were trimmed by 3 bases and 0 bases, with 13 bases remaining between them. The CDR3 sequence: CASSYRGVSSYNEQFF. CDR3 DNA sequence: TGCGCCAGCAGCTACCGAGGTGTAAGCTCCTACAATGAGCAGTTCTTC.

This clone showed up just a few times. This same CDR3 is encoded by further DNA sequences in the sample. V gene TRBV5-4 combines with J gene TRBJ2-3, with 7 bases lining up with TRBD2. The ends lost 0 bases at V and 0 bases at J; junction bases unmatched: 4. The CDR3 runs 16 residues. Germline CDR1 reads SGHNT; CDR2 reads YYREEE (reference sequence). The CDR3 nucleotides read TGTGCCAGCAGCTTGGGTGCGGGAGTTAGCACAGATACGCAGTATTTT. Translated: CASSLGAGVSTDTQYF. The full variable domain, completed using reference TRBV5-4 and TRBJ2-3, is ETGVTQSPTHLIKTRGQQVTLRCSSQSGHNTVSWYQQALGQGPQFIFQYYREEENGRGNFPPRFSGLQFPNYSSELNVNALELDDSALYLCASSLGAGVSTDTQYFGPGTRLTVL.